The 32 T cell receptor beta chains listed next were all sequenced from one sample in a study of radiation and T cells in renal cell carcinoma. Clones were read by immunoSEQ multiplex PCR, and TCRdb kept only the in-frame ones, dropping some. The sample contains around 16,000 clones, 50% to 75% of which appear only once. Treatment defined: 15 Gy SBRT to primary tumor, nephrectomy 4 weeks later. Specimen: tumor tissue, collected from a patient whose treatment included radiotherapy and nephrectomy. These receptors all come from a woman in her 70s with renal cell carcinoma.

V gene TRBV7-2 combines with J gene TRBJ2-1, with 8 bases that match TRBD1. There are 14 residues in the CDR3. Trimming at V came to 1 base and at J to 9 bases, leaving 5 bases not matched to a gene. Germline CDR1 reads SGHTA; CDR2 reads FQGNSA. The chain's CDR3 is CASSLGRGRIEQFF. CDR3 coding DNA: TGTGCCAGCAGCTTAGGCAGGGGGCGCATTGAGCAGTTCTTC.

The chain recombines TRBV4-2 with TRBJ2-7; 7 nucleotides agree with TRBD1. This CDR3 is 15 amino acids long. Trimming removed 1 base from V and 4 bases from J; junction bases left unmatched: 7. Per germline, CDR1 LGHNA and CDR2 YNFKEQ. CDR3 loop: CASSQAQQGYYEQYF. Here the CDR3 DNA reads TGTGCCAGCAGCCAAGCTCAACAGGGGTATTACGAGCAGTACTTC.

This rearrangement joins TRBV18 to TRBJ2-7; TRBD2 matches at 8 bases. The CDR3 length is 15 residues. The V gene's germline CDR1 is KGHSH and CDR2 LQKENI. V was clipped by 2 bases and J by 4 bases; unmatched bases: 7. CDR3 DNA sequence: TGTGCCAGCTCACCAGATCCGACTAGCGTGTACGAGCAGTACTTC. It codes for CASSPDPTSVYEQYF.

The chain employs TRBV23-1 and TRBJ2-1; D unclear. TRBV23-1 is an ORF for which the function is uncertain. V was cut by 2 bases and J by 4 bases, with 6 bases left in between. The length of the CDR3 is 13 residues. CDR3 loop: CASSQRQYNEQFF. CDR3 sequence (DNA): TGCGCCAGCAGTCAACGCCAATACAATGAGCAGTTCTTC.

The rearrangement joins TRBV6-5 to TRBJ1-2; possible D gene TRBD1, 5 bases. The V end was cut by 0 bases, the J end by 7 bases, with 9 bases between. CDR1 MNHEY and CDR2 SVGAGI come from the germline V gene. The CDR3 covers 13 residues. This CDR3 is CASSYSGDGGYTF. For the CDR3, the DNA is TGTGCCAGCAGTTACTCCGGGGACGGTGGCTACACCTTC.

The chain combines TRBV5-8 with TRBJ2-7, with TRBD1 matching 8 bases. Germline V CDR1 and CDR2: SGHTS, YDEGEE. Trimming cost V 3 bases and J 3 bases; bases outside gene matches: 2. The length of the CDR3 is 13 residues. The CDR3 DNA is TGTGCCAGCAGCTCCGGACAGGGCTACGAGCAGTACTTC. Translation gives CASSSGQGYEQYF.

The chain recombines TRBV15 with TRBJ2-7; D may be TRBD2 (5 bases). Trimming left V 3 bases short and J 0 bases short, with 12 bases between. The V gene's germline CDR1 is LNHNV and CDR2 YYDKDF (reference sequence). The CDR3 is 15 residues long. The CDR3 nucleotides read TGTGCCACCAGCAGGGGGAGCACTAGCTCCTACGAGCAGTACTTC. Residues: CATSRGSTSSYEQYF.

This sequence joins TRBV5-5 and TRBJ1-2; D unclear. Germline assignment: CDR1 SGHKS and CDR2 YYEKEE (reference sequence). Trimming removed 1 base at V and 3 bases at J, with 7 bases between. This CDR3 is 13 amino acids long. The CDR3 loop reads CASSLRQDYGYTF. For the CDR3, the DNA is TGTGCCAGCAGCTTGAGGCAGGACTATGGCTACACCTTC. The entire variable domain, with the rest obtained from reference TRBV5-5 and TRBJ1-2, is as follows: DAGVTQSPTHLIKTRGQQVTLRCSPISGHKSVSWYQQVLGQGPQFIFQYYEKEERGRGNFPDRFSARQFPNYSSELNVNALLLGDSALYLCASSLRQDYGYTFGSGTRLTVV.

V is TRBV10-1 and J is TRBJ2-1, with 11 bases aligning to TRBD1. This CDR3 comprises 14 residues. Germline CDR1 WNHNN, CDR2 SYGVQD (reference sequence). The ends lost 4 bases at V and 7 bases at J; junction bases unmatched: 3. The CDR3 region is CASSGGTGGNEQFF. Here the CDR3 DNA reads TGCGCCAGCAGTGGAGGGACAGGGGGGAATGAGCAGTTCTTC.

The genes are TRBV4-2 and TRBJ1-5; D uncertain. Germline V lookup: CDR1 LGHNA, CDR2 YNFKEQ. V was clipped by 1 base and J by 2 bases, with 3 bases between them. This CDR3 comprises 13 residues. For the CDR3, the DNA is TGTGCCAGCAGCCAAGTTGGCAATCAGCCCCAGCATTTT. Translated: CASSQVGNQPQHF.

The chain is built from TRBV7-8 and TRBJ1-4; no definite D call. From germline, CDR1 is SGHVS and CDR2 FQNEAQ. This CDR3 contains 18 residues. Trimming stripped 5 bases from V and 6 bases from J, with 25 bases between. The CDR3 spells CASSPYHEYWNRDEKLFF. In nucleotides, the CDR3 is TGTGCCAGCAGCCCTTACCATGAATACTGGAACCGGGATGAAAAACTGTTTTTT.

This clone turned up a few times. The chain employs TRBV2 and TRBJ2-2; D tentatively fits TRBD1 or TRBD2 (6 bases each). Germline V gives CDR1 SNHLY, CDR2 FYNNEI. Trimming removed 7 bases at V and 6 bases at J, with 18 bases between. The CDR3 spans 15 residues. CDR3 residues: CASKGGEVLPGELFF. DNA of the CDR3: TGTGCCAGCAAGGGGGGAGAGGTCTTACCCGGGGAGCTGTTTTTT.

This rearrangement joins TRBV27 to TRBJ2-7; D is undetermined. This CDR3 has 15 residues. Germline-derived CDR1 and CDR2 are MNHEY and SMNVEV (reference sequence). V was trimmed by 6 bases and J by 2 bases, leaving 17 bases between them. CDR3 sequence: CASRPTEAVTYEQYF. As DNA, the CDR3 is TGTGCCAGCAGACCGACCGAAGCCGTCACCTACGAGCAGTACTTC.

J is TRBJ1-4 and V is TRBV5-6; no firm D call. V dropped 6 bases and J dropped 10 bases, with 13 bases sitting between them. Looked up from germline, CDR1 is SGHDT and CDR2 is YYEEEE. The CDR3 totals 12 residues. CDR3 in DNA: TGTGCCAGCACCTTAGGAGGTGGAAAACTGTTTTTT. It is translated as CASTLGGGKLFF.

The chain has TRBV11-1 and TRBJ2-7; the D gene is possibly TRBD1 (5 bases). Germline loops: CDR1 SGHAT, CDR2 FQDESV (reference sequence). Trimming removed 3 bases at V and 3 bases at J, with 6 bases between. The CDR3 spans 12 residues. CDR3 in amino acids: CASSLDIYEQYF. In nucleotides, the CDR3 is TGTGCCAGCAGCTTGGACATCTACGAGCAGTACTTC.

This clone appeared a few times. CDR3 DNA sequence: TGTGCCAGCAGTTTCTCTCTCACGGGTAGCAATCAGCCCCAGCATTTT. It encodes CASSFSLTGSNQPQHF. The chain recombines TRBV11-3 with TRBJ1-5; D remains ambiguous. V gave up 6 bases and J gave up 0 bases, with 15 bases separating them. The CDR3 consists of 16 residues. CDR1 SGHNT and CDR2 YENEEA come from the germline V gene.

The CDR3 loop reads CASSSGTAFYGYTF. As DNA, the CDR3 is TGTGCCAGCAGCTCCGGGACAGCATTCTATGGCTACACCTTC. V is TRBV7-2 and J is TRBJ1-2; 7 bases match TRBD1. V shed 4 bases and J 4 bases; nucleotides not matched to a gene: 6. The CDR3 contains 14 residues. Germline loops: CDR1 SGHTA, CDR2 FQGNSA.

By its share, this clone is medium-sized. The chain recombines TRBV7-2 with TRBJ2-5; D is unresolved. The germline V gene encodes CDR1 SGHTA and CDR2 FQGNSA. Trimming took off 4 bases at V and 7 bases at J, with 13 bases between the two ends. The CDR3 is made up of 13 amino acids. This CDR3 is CASSSVPGRTQYF. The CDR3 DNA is TGTGCCAGCAGCTCAGTCCCGGGCAGGACCCAGTACTTC.

The CDR3 protein is CASSLSWGNTEAFF. The CDR3 DNA follows: TGTGCCAGCAGTCTGTCGTGGGGGAACACTGAAGCTTTCTTT. V usage is TRBV27 and J usage is TRBJ1-1; D uncertain. The CDR3 has 14 residues. Germline loops: CDR1 MNHEY, CDR2 SMNVEV (reference sequence). With 5 bases removed from V and 1 base from J, the gap between germline ends came to 11 bases.

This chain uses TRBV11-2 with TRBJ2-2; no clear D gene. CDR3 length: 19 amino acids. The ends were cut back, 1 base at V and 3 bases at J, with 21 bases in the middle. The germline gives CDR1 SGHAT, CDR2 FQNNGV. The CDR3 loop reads CASSLGPVSRIRDTGELFF. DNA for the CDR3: TGTGCCAGCAGCTTAGGTCCCGTCAGTAGAATTCGGGACACCGGGGAGCTGTTTTTT.

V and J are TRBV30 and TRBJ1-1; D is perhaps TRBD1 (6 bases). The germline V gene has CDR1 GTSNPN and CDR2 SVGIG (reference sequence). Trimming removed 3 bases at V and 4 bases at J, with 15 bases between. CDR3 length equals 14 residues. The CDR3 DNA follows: TGTGCCTGGAGCTCACAGGGTTGGGGCACTGAAGCTTTCTTT. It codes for CAWSSQGWGTEAFF.

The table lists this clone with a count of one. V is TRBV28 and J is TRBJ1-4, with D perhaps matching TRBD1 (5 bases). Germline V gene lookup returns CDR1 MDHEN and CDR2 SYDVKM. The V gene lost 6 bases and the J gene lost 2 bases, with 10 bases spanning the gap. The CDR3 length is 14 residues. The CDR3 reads CASSRRDTNEKLFF. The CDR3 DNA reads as TGTGCCAGCAGCCGCAGGGACACTAATGAAAAACTGTTTTTT.

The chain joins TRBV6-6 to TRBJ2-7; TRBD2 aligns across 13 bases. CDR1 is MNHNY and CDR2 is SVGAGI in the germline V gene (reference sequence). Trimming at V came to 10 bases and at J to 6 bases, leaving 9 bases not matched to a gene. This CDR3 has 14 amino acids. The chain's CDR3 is CATGTSGTLGEQYF. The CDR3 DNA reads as TGTGCCACCGGGACTAGCGGGACCTTGGGCGAGCAGTACTTC.

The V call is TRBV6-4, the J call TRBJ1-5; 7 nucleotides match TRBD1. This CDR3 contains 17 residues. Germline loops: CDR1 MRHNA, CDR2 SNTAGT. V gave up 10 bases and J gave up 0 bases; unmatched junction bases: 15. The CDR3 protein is CANPGQNCVDSNQPQHF. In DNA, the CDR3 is TGTGCCAACCCGGGACAGAATTGCGTGGATAGCAATCAGCCCCAGCATTTT.

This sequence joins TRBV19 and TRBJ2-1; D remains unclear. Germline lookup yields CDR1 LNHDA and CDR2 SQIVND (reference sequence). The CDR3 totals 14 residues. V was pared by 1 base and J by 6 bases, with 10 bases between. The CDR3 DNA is TGTGCCAGTAGTATAGGTACATACCCCAATGAGCAGTTCTTC. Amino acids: CASSIGTYPNEQFF.

CDR3 DNA sequence: TGCGCCAGCAGCCAAGATGAAGCCCAAACGCAGTATTTT. Translation gives CASSQDEAQTQYF. The V gene is TRBV4-3, the J gene TRBJ2-3, with D unresolved. Per germline, CDR1 LGHNA and CDR2 YSLEER. This CDR3 spans 13 amino acids. The V end lost 0 bases, the J end lost 9 bases, and 10 bases lay between the germline ends.

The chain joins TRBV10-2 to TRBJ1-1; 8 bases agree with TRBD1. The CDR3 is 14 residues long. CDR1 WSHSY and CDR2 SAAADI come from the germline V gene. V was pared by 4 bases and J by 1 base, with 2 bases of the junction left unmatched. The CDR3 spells CASSVQGANTEAFF. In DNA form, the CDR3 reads TGCGCCAGCAGTGTCCAGGGGGCGAACACTGAAGCTTTCTTT.

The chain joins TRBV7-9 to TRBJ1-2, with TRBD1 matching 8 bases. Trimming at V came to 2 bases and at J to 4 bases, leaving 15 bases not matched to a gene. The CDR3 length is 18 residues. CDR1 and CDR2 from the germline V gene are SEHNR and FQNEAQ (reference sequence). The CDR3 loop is CASSLNGTGPSWGYGYTF. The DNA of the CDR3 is TGTGCCAGCAGCTTAAACGGGACAGGCCCCTCCTGGGGCTATGGCTACACCTTC.

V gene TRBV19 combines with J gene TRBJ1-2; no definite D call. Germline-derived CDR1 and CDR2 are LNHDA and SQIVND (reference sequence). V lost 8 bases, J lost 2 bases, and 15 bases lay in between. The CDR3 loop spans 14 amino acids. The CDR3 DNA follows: TGTGCCAGTGGGCGTCCGGGGATGAACTATGGCTACACCTTC. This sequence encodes CASGRPGMNYGYTF. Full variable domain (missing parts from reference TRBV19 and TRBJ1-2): DGGITQSPKYLFRKEGQNVTLSCEQNLNHDAMYWYRQDPGQGLRLIYYSQIVNDFQKGDIAEGYSVSREKKESFPLTVTSAQKNPTAFYLCASGRPGMNYGYTFGSGTRLTVV.

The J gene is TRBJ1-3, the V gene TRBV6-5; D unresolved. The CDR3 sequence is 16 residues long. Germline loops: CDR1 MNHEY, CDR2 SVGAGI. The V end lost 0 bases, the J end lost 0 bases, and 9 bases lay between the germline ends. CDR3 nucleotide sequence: TGTGCCAGCAGTTACTCAAGGATTCGCTCTGGAAACACCATATATTTT. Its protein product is CASSYSRIRSGNTIYF.

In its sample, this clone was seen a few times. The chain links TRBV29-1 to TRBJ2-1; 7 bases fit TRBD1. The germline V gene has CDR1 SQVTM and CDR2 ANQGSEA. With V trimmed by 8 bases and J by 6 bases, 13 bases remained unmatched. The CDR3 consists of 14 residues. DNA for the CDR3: TGCAGCACCTTGGACAGGACCGGAATCAATGAGCAGTTCTTC. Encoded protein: CSTLDRTGINEQFF.

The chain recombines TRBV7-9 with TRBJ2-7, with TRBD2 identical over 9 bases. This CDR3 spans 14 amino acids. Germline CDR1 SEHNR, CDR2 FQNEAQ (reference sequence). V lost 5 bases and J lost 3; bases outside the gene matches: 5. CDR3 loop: CASSPGTSSYEQYF. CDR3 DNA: TGTGCCAGCAGCCCTGGGACTAGCAGCTACGAGCAGTACTTC. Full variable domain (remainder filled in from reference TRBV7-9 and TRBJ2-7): DTGVSQNPRHKITKRGQNVTFRCDPISEHNRLYWYRQTLGQGPEFLTYFQNEAQLEKSRLLSDRFSAERPKGSFSTLEIQRTEQGDSAMYLCASSPGTSSYEQYFGPGTRLTVT.